Listed here are 32 T cell receptor beta chains from one sample, sequenced in a study of T cell responses to AZD1222 COVID-19 vaccine. Produced via immunoSEQ multiplex PCR; TCRdb's table is partial and in-frame only. The sample lists fewer than 110,000 clones, approximately 90% occurring once. The sequences come from peripheral blood, collected on day 0 of AZD1222 vaccination. The origin of the receptors is an adult in good health.

The chain has TRBV7-9 and TRBJ2-2; D is possibly TRBD1 or TRBD2 (5 bases each). Germline CDR1 and CDR2: SEHNR and FQNEAQ (reference sequence). V was trimmed by 4 bases and J by 9 bases, leaving 12 bases between them. This CDR3 region has 13 residues. CDR3 nucleotide sequence: TGTGCCAGCAGCTCCAGGGAGATGCGGGAGCTGTTTTTT. Residues: CASSSREMRELFF.

The chain has TRBV2 and TRBJ1-2; the D gene is possibly TRBD1 (6 bases). V shed 1 base and J shed 2 bases, with 8 bases lying between them. The CDR3 length is 14 residues. Germline CDR1 and CDR2: SNHLY and FYNNEI. This CDR3 is CASSEGTGNYGYTF. CDR3 nucleotides: TGTGCCAGCAGTGAAGGAACAGGGAACTATGGCTACACCTTC.

This clone showed up just a few times. The rearrangement joins TRBV11-3 to TRBJ2-5; a weak D match, TRBD2 (5 bases). This CDR3 region has 15 residues. V lost 1 base to trimming and J lost 2 bases, with 11 bases between them. Looked up from germline, CDR1 is SGHNT and CDR2 is YENEEA. The CDR3 DNA is TGTGCCAGCAGCTTAGGCTTTCGGGATCAAGAGACCCAGTACTTC. Amino acid sequence: CASSLGFRDQETQYF.

The J gene is TRBJ2-1, the V gene TRBV7-2, with D possibly matching TRBD1 (5 bases). Looked up from germline, CDR1 is SGHTA and CDR2 is FQGNSA. The CDR3 extends over 14 amino acids. Between the trimmed V and J ends, which lost 1 base and 7 bases, there was a span of 11 bases. The CDR3, as DNA: TGTGCCAGCAGCTTAGTCCAGGGAAGGAATGAGCAGTTCTTC. Its protein product is CASSLVQGRNEQFF.

J is TRBJ2-3 and V is TRBV6-2 or TRBV6-3; D call uncertain. Per the germline V gene, CDR1 is MNHEY and CDR2 is SVGEGT. Trimming cost V 4 bases and J 5 bases, with 10 bases left between them. The CDR3 is 13 amino acids. CDR3 sequence: CASSSVSGDTQYF. DNA of the CDR3: TGTGCCAGCAGTTCCGTATCGGGAGATACGCAGTATTTT.

The rearrangement joins TRBV12-3 or TRBV12-4 to TRBJ1-5; 8 bases align to TRBD1. The CDR3 is 13 amino acids. Trimming cost V 6 bases and J 7 bases; bases outside gene matches: 5. CDR3 sequence: CASRLDRGQPQHF. The CDR3 coding sequence is TGTGCCAGCAGACTCGACAGGGGACAGCCCCAGCATTTT.

The chain has TRBV7-2 and TRBJ2-2; TRBD1 might be the D (6 bases). Trimming took 1 base from V and 4 from J, leaving 10 bases between them. Per germline, CDR1 SGHTA and CDR2 FQGNSA. The CDR3 is 15 residues long. The CDR3 bases are TGTGCCAGCAGCTTAGTCCGACAGGCCACCGGGGAGCTGTTTTTT. It codes for CASSLVRQATGELFF.

The rearrangement links TRBV5-4 to TRBJ2-7, with D maybe TRBD2 (7 bases). Trimming shortened V by 3 bases and J by 7 bases, and 23 bases separated the two germline ends. In germline, CDR1 is SGHNT, CDR2 YYREEE (reference sequence). The CDR3 has 16 residues. The CDR3 reads CASSSAGGGAEREQYF. As DNA, the CDR3 is TGTGCCAGCAGCTCAGCAGGTGGGGGGGCTGAGAGGGAGCAGTACTTC.

The chain couples TRBV10-3 to TRBJ2-1; 11 bases align to TRBD2. This CDR3 contains 15 residues. Germline V gene sequence: CDR1 ENHRY, CDR2 SYGVKD. The V and J ends lost 8 bases and 6 bases, in that order; junction bases with no gene match: 9. In nucleotides, the CDR3 is TGTGCCATCGGGAGAGTGACTAGCGGGATCAATGAGCAGTTCTTC. This sequence encodes CAIGRVTSGINEQFF.

This chain links TRBV19 with TRBJ1-5, with D maybe TRBD1 (5 bases). The germline V gene encodes CDR1 LNHDA and CDR2 SQIVND (reference sequence). Deletions cut 10 bases from V and 5 bases from J, with 18 bases between. The CDR3 extends over 14 amino acids. CDR3 DNA sequence: TGTGCCATCGCTGGGGGGGAGTTGGATCAGCCCCAGCATTTT. This encodes CAIAGGELDQPQHF.

The rearrangement joins TRBV27 to TRBJ1-5; D remains unclear. CDR3 length equals 13 residues. Between the trimmed V and J ends, which lost 0 bases and 6 bases, there was a span of 6 bases. CDR1 and CDR2 (germline): MNHEY, SMNVEV (reference sequence). For the CDR3, the DNA is TGTGCCAGCAGTTTATCCCCGGCTCAGCCCCAGCATTTT. Amino acid sequence: CASSLSPAQPQHF.

The chain links TRBV6-6 to TRBJ1-4, with 7 bases lining up with TRBD1. The length of the CDR3 is 16 residues. Germline V gives CDR1 MNHNY, CDR2 SVGAGI (reference sequence). V shed 1 base, J shed 4 bases, and the junction held 6 bases outside the gene matches. This CDR3 is CASSYLQDRNNEKLFF. The DNA for the CDR3 is TGTGCCAGCAGTTACTTACAGGACAGGAATAATGAAAAACTGTTTTTT.

The chain is built from TRBV5-1 and TRBJ1-4; D gene ambiguous. V lost 4 bases and J 0 bases, leaving 7 bases between the germline ends. The germline V gene has CDR1 SGHRS and CDR2 YFSETQ. The CDR3 has 14 residues. The CDR3 sequence is CASSPSATNEKLFF. The CDR3 region has the DNA TGCGCCAGCAGCCCTTCCGCAACTAATGAAAAACTGTTTTTT.

In its sample, this clone was seen a few times. The chain couples TRBV19 to TRBJ2-1, with 11 bases that match TRBD2. CDR3 length: 15 residues. Germline CDR1 reads LNHDA; CDR2 reads SQIVND (reference sequence). The J segment lost 2 bases and the V segment lost 5 bases, leaving 2 bases of the junction unmatched. Written as DNA, the CDR3 is TGTGCCAGTAGTGGGACTAGCGGTACCTACAATGAGCAGTTCTTC. Its protein product is CASSGTSGTYNEQFF.

This clone turned up a few times. The genes are TRBV13 and TRBJ2-3; 8 nucleotides line up with TRBD2. Per the germline V gene, CDR1 is PRHDT and CDR2 is FYEKMQ (reference sequence). With 2 bases clipped from V and 0 bases from J, the junction kept 4 bases outside the gene matches. This CDR3 comprises 16 residues. CDR3 DNA sequence: TGTGCCAGCAGCTTATCGGGGGGGCATAGCACAGATACGCAGTATTTT. Translated, it gives CASSLSGGHSTDTQYF.

The J gene is TRBJ2-5, the V gene TRBV11-2; D may match TRBD1 or TRBD2 (5 bases each). Germline loops: CDR1 SGHAT, CDR2 FQNNGV. The CDR3 spans 17 residues. Trimming took 5 bases from V and 2 from J, leaving 21 bases between them. CDR3 bases: TGTGCCAGCAGCCTAGGGATGAGGGGCAGTGGGCAAGAGACCCAGTACTTC. Its translation is CASSLGMRGSGQETQYF.

V and J are TRBV25-1 and TRBJ1-1, with D hard to call. Germline CDR1 reads MGHDK; CDR2 reads SYGVNS. V was clipped by 8 bases and J by 5 bases, with 9 bases between them. This CDR3 has 11 amino acids. The CDR3 loop is CASGSVTEAFF. The CDR3 DNA reads TGTGCCAGCGGATCGGTAACTGAAGCTTTCTTT.

A few counts support this clone. The chain employs TRBV6-5 and TRBJ1-2, with no clear D. CDR3 length equals 14 residues. V lost 5 bases and J 2 bases, leaving 12 bases between the germline ends. The germline V gene encodes CDR1 MNHEY and CDR2 SVGAGI. The CDR3 loop is CASSILLENYGYTF. CDR3 nucleotide sequence: TGTGCCAGCAGTATCTTGCTCGAAAACTATGGCTACACCTTC.

The chain recombines TRBV7-3 with TRBJ2-1; D is perhaps TRBD2 (5 bases). This CDR3 has 13 amino acids. CDR1 SGHTA and CDR2 FQGTGA come from the germline V gene. V gave up 4 bases and J gave up 1 base, with 5 bases separating them. The CDR3 DNA sequence: TGTGCCAGCAGCTCGGGATCCTACAATGAGCAGTTCTTC. This encodes CASSSGSYNEQFF.

The chain has TRBV7-6 and TRBJ2-7, with TRBD2 matching 9 bases. With 5 bases clipped from V and 2 bases from J, the junction kept 7 bases outside the gene matches. The CDR3 length is 15 residues. Germline lookup yields CDR1 SGHVS and CDR2 FNYEAQ. The CDR3 DNA sequence: TGTGCCAGCAGCCCCAGGCGGGGGGGCCCCTACGAGCAGTACTTC. It is translated as CASSPRRGGPYEQYF. The full variable domain, rest sourced from reference TRBV7-6 and TRBJ2-7, is GAGVSQSPRYKVTKRGQDVALRCDPISGHVSLYWYRQALGQGPEFLTYFNYEAQQDKSGLPNDRFSAERPEGSISTLTIQRTEQRDSAMYRCASSPRRGGPYEQYFGPGTRLTVT.

V and J are TRBV7-3 and TRBJ2-1, with D perhaps matching TRBD1 or TRBD2 (5 bases each). The CDR3 length is 17 residues. V lost 4 bases and J 6 bases, leaving 22 bases between the germline ends. CDR1 is SGHTA, CDR2 FQGTGA, per germline. The DNA for the CDR3 is TGTGCCAGCAGCTCTAGCCCGGGCAGGGCCGAACTCAATGAGCAGTTCTTC. As protein: CASSSSPGRAELNEQFF.

V gene TRBV18 combines with J gene TRBJ2-3, with D possibly being TRBD2 (5 bases). The CDR3 consists of 17 residues. Germline V gene lookup returns CDR1 KGHSH and CDR2 LQKENI. The V gene lost 5 bases and the J gene lost 1 base, with 19 bases spanning the gap. The DNA for the CDR3 is TGTGCCAGCTCATCAGACGGCGGGCTTAGCGGCACAGATACGCAGTATTTT. As protein: CASSSDGGLSGTDTQYF.

J is TRBJ2-2 and V is TRBV5-5, with D perhaps matching TRBD2 (6 bases). The CDR3 has 16 amino acids. Looked up from germline, CDR1 is SGHKS and CDR2 is YYEKEE (reference sequence). V was pared by 0 bases and J by 5 bases, with 14 bases between. CDR3 in amino acids: CASSLAPLGGTGELFF. The DNA for the CDR3 is TGTGCCAGCAGCTTGGCCCCTCTGGGGGGTACCGGGGAGCTGTTTTTT.

This rearrangement joins TRBV9 to TRBJ1-2; the D gene is possibly TRBD1 (6 bases). The CDR3 consists of 15 residues. The V gene lost 1 base and the J gene lost 2 bases, with 12 bases spanning the gap. Germline CDR1 SGDLS, CDR2 YYNGEE. Here the CDR3 reads CASSVSGGRNYGYTF. The CDR3 nucleotides are TGTGCCAGCAGCGTAAGCGGGGGCCGGAACTATGGCTACACCTTC.

The gene calls are TRBV4-3 and TRBJ1-2; no reliable D call. V was trimmed by 0 bases and J by 5 bases, leaving 7 bases between them. The CDR3 runs to 13 residues. Germline CDR1 is LGHNA and CDR2 is YSLEER. The CDR3 here is CASSQDIGYGYTF. In DNA form, the CDR3 reads TGCGCCAGCAGCCAAGATATCGGGTATGGCTACACCTTC.

This clone showed up just once. The V and J genes are TRBV21-1 and TRBJ2-7; the table's D call, TRBD2, was not checked against the DNA. TRBV21-1 is classified as a pseudogene. The CDR3 is 16 amino acids. The CDR3 is CASSKWGTSGTYEQYF. CDR3 nucleotide sequence: TGTGCCAGCAGCAAATGGGGTACTAGCGGAACCTACGAGCAGTACTTC.

The chain uses TRBV4-2 and TRBJ2-2, with 9 bases lining up with TRBD1. Germline V gives CDR1 LGHNA, CDR2 YNFKEQ. The CDR3 length is 15 residues. V shed 7 bases, J shed 4 bases, and the junction held 7 bases outside the gene matches. The DNA for the CDR3 is TGTGCCAGCAAAACCGAGGACAGGGGCACCGGGGAGCTGTTTTTT. This sequence encodes CASKTEDRGTGELFF.

The V gene is TRBV11-3, the J gene TRBJ2-5; D may match TRBD1 or TRBD2 (5 bases each). The V end lost 5 bases, the J end lost 0 bases, and 13 bases lay between the germline ends. Germline V gives CDR1 SGHNT, CDR2 YENEEA. This CDR3 region has 15 residues. CDR3 sequence: CASSPGGRDQETQYF. The CDR3 region has the DNA TGTGCCAGCAGCCCTGGGGGACGGGACCAAGAGACCCAGTACTTC.

The chain recombines TRBV28 with TRBJ2-1; D possibly corresponds to TRBD2 (6 bases). The V gene's germline CDR1 is MDHEN and CDR2 SYDVKM. V was shortened by 7 bases and J by 3 bases, with 10 bases between the two germline ends. The CDR3 has 13 residues. The CDR3 DNA follows: TGTGCCAGCATCCGGGAGAACTACAATGAGCAGTTCTTC. It specifies CASIRENYNEQFF.

The chain couples TRBV4-3 to TRBJ1-3, with 7 bases fitting TRBD1. This CDR3 region has 16 residues. V dropped 0 bases and J dropped 2; count of bases not matched to a gene: 4. CDR1 and CDR2 (germline): LGHNA, YSLEER. The CDR3 sequence: CASSQETGTAGNTIYF. The CDR3 nucleotides are TGCGCCAGCAGCCAAGAAACCGGGACAGCTGGAAACACCATATATTTT.

The V call is TRBV7-8, the J call TRBJ2-3, with D perhaps matching TRBD1 or TRBD2 (5 bases each). The CDR3 has 16 residues. Germline V CDR1 and CDR2: SGHVS, FQNEAQ. Between the trimmed V and J ends, which lost 2 bases and 5 bases, there was a span of 17 bases. This CDR3 is CASSLRDGGRIDTQYF. The CDR3 DNA reads TGTGCCAGCAGCTTACGGGACGGTGGGAGAATAGATACGCAGTATTTT.

The gene calls are TRBV19 and TRBJ1-2; perhaps TRBD1 as D (6 bases). CDR1 is LNHDA, CDR2 SQIVND, per germline (reference sequence). V lost 3 bases to trimming and J lost 7 bases, with 9 bases between them. This CDR3 is 12 amino acids long. CDR3 protein: CASSMRDTGYTF. DNA for the CDR3: TGTGCCAGTAGTATGAGGGACACTGGCTACACCTTC.